The 6 T cell receptor beta chains in this list originate from one sample, sequenced in a study of cytomegalovirus exposure and HLA in healthy donors. PCR involved 60 Vbeta and 13 Jbeta primers. Clones were read by immunoSEQ multiplex PCR, and TCRdb kept only the in-frame ones, dropping some. The profile shows 150,000 to 200,000 clones, under 85% of them singletons. The material sequenced was PBMCs. These receptors all stem from a man aged 50-59 years in good health and CMV-seronegative.

This clone was detected only once. V is TRBV5-1 and J is TRBJ2-3; D possibly corresponds to TRBD1 (6 bases). This CDR3 region has 16 residues. Deletions cut 0 bases from V and 4 bases from J, with 15 bases between. Per the germline V gene, CDR1 is SGHRS and CDR2 is YFSETQ. The CDR3 nucleotides read TGCGCCAGCAGCTTGGCCTTAGGGGGTGGGTCAGATACGCAGTATTTT. It encodes CASSLALGGGSDTQYF. The entire variable domain, with the rest obtained from reference TRBV5-1 and TRBJ2-3, is as follows: KAGVTQTPRYLIKTRGQQVTLSCSPISGHRSVSWYQQTPGQGLQFLFEYFSETQRNKGNFPGRFSGRQFSNSRSEMNVSTLELGDSALYLCASSLALGGGSDTQYFGPGTRLTVL.

The chain joins TRBV11-2 to TRBJ2-7; 14 nucleotides align to TRBD2. CDR3 length: 15 residues. The V and J ends lost 5 bases and 3 bases, in that order; junction bases with no gene match: 3. Germline V gene data show CDR1 as SGHAT and CDR2 as FQNNGV. The CDR3 region has the DNA TGTGCCAGCAGCCGAGGGACTAGCGGGAGCTACGAGCAGTACTTC. It yields the protein CASSRGTSGSYEQYF.

This clone has only one observation. The chain uses TRBV19 and TRBJ2-1; TRBD1 agrees at 8 bases. The CDR3 is 14 amino acids. The V and J ends lost 3 bases and 9 bases, in that order; junction bases with no gene match: 7. Germline lookup yields CDR1 LNHDA and CDR2 SQIVND (reference sequence). The DNA for the CDR3 is TGTGCCAGTAGTATTCTTCAGGGGGCGAGTGAGCAGTTCTTC. Its protein product is CASSILQGASEQFF.

The V gene is TRBV7-6, the J gene TRBJ1-4; 8 positions match TRBD1. V shed 2 bases and J 3 bases; nucleotides not matched to a gene: 2. The germline V gene has CDR1 SGHVS and CDR2 FNYEAQ. CDR3 length: 15 amino acids. In DNA form, the CDR3 reads TGTGCCAGCAGCTTAAACAGGGGGGCTAATGAAAAACTGTTTTTT. Encoded protein: CASSLNRGANEKLFF.

The rearrangement links TRBV19 to TRBJ2-7, with no clear D. With 4 bases removed from V and 0 bases from J, the gap between germline ends came to 10 bases. In germline, CDR1 is LNHDA, CDR2 SQIVND (reference sequence). There are 14 residues in the CDR3. The CDR3 DNA reads as TGTGCCAGTAGTAAAGCCGTGAGCTCCTACGAGCAGTACTTC. Its protein product is CASSKAVSSYEQYF. The entire variable domain, with the rest obtained from reference TRBV19 and TRBJ2-7, is as follows: DGGITQSPKYLFRKEGQNVTLSCEQNLNHDAMYWYRQDPGQGLRLIYYSQIVNDFQKGDIAEGYSVSREKKESFPLTVTSAQKNPTAFYLCASSKAVSSYEQYFGPGTRLTVT.

This clone was detected only once. The rearrangement links TRBV6-1 to TRBJ2-7; the match to TRBD1 covers 9 bases. V shed 6 bases and J 1 base; nucleotides not matched to a gene: 7. The CDR3 contains 15 residues. Germline lookup yields CDR1 MNHNS and CDR2 SASEGT. The CDR3 loop reads CASRPGQGSSYEQYF. In nucleotides, the CDR3 is TGTGCCAGCAGACCGGGACAGGGTTCTTCCTACGAGCAGTACTTC.